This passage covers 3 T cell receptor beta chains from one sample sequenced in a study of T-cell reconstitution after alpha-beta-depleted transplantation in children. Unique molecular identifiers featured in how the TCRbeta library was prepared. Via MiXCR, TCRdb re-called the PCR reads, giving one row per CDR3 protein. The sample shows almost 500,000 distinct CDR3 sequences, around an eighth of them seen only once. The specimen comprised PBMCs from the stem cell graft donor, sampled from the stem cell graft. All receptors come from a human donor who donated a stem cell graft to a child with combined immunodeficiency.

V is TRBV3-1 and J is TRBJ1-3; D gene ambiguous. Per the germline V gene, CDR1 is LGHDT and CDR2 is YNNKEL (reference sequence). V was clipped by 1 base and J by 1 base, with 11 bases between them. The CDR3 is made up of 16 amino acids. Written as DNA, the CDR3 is TGTGCCAGCAGCCAAGTTTATCGGGGTTCTGGAAACACCATATATTTT. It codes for CASSQVYRGSGNTIYF.

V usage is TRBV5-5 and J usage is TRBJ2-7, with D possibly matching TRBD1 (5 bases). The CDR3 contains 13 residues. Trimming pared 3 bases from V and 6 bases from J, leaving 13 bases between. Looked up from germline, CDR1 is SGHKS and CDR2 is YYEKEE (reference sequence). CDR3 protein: CASSYDQGPEQYF. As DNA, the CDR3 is TGTGCCAGCAGCTATGACCAGGGTCCCGAGCAGTACTTC. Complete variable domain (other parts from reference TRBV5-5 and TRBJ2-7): DAGVTQSPTHLIKTRGQQVTLRCSPISGHKSVSWYQQVLGQGPQFIFQYYEKEERGRGNFPDRFSARQFPNYSSELNVNALLLGDSALYLCASSYDQGPEQYFGPGTRLTVT.

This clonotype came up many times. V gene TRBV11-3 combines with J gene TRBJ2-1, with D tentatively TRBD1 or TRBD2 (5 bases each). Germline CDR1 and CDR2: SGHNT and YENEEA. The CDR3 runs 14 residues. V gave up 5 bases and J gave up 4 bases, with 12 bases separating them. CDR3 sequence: CASSPSRGYNEQFF. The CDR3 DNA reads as TGTGCCAGCAGCCCCTCGAGGGGATACAATGAGCAGTTCTTC.